These 26 T cell receptor beta chains came from one sample sequenced in a study of CD8+CD57+ T cells in acquired aplastic anemia. Those patients picked for sequencing had displayed CD8+CD57+ cell expansion on flow cytometry. TCR beta VDJ and CDR3 profiling used genomic DNA as template. TCRdb used MiXCR to reprocess the reads, holding one entry per CDR3 protein. The sample has about 58,000 distinct CDR3 sequences, approximately 50% seen once; the top ten hold 16%. The source material was sorted CD4+, CD8+, or CD8+CD57+ T cells (not recorded which) from PBMCs. Source of these receptors: a human donor with aplastic anemia.

This clonotype was seen at least ten times. The CDR3 nucleotides are TGCGCCAGCCGACCCGGGACAGGGGTAGGAGGCTACACCTTC. Its protein product is CASRPGTGVGGYTF. This chain links TRBV5-1 with TRBJ1-2; 10 bases map to TRBD1. CDR1 SGHRS and CDR2 YFSETQ come from the germline V gene. The CDR3 is made up of 14 amino acids. Trimming at V came to 7 bases and at J to 8 bases, leaving 11 bases not matched to a gene.

This clonotype was detected once. This chain connects TRBV2 to TRBJ1-1; D ambiguous. The CDR3 spans 14 residues. V was shortened by 5 bases and J by 4 bases, with 14 bases between the two germline ends. Germline V gene lookup returns CDR1 SNHLY and CDR2 FYNNEI. The CDR3 DNA sequence: TGTGCCAGCAGTAAAGACTCAAGGCCCACTGAAGCTTTCTTT. Encoded protein: CASSKDSRPTEAFF.

The chain joins TRBV7-2 to TRBJ2-7; TRBD2 agrees at 16 bases. The CDR3 has 17 amino acids. Germline CDR1 is SGHTA and CDR2 is FQGNSA. Germline trimming cut 5 bases from V and 1 base from J; bases unmatched to any gene: 5. This CDR3 reads CASSTGLAGGPSYEQYF. Here the CDR3 DNA reads TGTGCCAGCAGCACGGGACTAGCGGGGGGGCCATCCTACGAGCAGTACTTC. The complete variable domain, with remaining parts taken from reference TRBV7-2 and TRBJ2-7, reads GAGVSQSPSNKVTEKGKDVELRCDPISGHTALYWYRQSLGQGLEFLIYFQGNSAPDKSGLPSDRFSAERTGGSVSTLTIQRTQQEDSAVYLCASSTGLAGGPSYEQYFGPGTRLTVT.

This clonotype was detected only once. The chain uses TRBV19 and TRBJ2-7; maybe TRBD2 (6 bases). The J call could be wrong; TRBJ2-1 is a better fit for the DNA end. CDR1 is LNHDA and CDR2 is SQIVND in the germline V gene (reference sequence). The CDR3 loop spans 14 amino acids. For the CDR3, the DNA is TGTGCCAGTAGTAGGAAGGACGTGGGGGGTGAGCAGTTCTTC. Translating gives CASSRKDVGGEQFF.

This clonotype rates as medium-sized. The chain couples TRBV7-9 to TRBJ2-5, with D possibly TRBD1 on 5 matching bases. The CDR3 runs 13 residues. Germline V gives CDR1 SEHNR, CDR2 FQNEAQ (reference sequence). V lost 5 bases, J lost 1 base, and 8 bases lay in between. The CDR3 reads CASSQDSQETQYF. The DNA for the CDR3 is TGTGCCAGCAGCCAAGACAGCCAAGAGACCCAGTACTTC.

V gene TRBV25-1 combines with J gene TRBJ2-7; 7 bases are shared with TRBD1. The CDR3 is made up of 14 amino acids. Germline values: CDR1 MGHDK, CDR2 SYGVNS. The junction had 10 bases not matched to a gene; V was cut back by 6 bases and J by 5 bases. CDR3 loop: CASSLYQGDHEQYF. In DNA form, the CDR3 reads TGTGCCAGCAGCTTATATCAGGGGGACCACGAGCAGTACTTC.

In this sample, this clonotype turned up many times. The chain joins TRBV12-3 or TRBV12-4 to TRBJ1-5; D gene ambiguous. With 6 bases removed from V and 9 bases from J, the gap between germline ends came to 15 bases. CDR3 length: 13 residues. The CDR3 DNA follows: TGTGCCAGCAGCACTGTGGCTCGGGGGCCCCAGCATTTT. Its protein is CASSTVARGPQHF.

Many counts were recorded for this clonotype. This chain uses TRBV28 with TRBJ2-7, with D possibly matching TRBD2 (5 bases). This CDR3 spans 12 amino acids. Germline loops: CDR1 MDHEN, CDR2 SYDVKM. Trimming took 5 bases from V and 1 from J, leaving 6 bases between them. The CDR3 DNA sequence: TGTGCCAGCAGTCGGGATTCCTACGAGCAGTACTTC. This codes for CASSRDSYEQYF.

Many counts were recorded for this clonotype. The V and J genes are TRBV6-2 or TRBV6-3 and TRBJ1-1; D not certain. CDR3 size: 14 residues. The V end lost 2 bases, the J end lost 1 base, and 8 bases lay between the germline ends. Germline CDR1 and CDR2: MNHEY and SVGEGT. CDR3 loop: CASSYEAANTEAFF. Here the CDR3 DNA reads TGTGCCAGCAGTTACGAGGCCGCGAACACTGAAGCTTTCTTT.

CDR3 loop: CASSPDRDEQYF. Here the CDR3 DNA reads TGTGCCAGCAGTCCGGACAGGGACGAGCAGTACTTC. This chain links TRBV6-1 with TRBJ2-7; 8 positions agree with TRBD1. After removal of 5 bases from V and 5 bases from J, the junction contained 2 bases not matched to a gene. This CDR3 has 12 amino acids. Germline-derived CDR1 and CDR2 are MNHNS and SASEGT.

V and J are TRBV15 and TRBJ1-1; 7 bases align to TRBD1. Germline assignment: CDR1 LNHNV and CDR2 YYDKDF (reference sequence). V was pared by 3 bases and J by 1 base, with 2 bases of the junction left unmatched. This CDR3 has 14 amino acids. CDR3: CATSRRTGNTEAFF. In DNA, the CDR3 is TGTGCCACCAGCAGGCGGACAGGGAACACTGAAGCTTTCTTT.

This chain joins TRBV15 and TRBJ2-7, with 7 bases lining up with TRBD2. Germline-derived CDR1 and CDR2 are LNHNV and YYDKDF (reference sequence). The CDR3 runs to 14 residues. J gave up 0 bases and V 9 bases, and 8 bases lay outside the gene matches. Written as DNA, the CDR3 is TGTGCCACAAGGCGGGAGCAAAGCTCCTACGAGCAGTACTTC. It yields the protein CATRREQSSYEQYF.

This clonotype was detected ten times or more. This chain's CDR3 is CSATLAGVGVSYNEQFF. DNA for the CDR3: TGCAGTGCTACCCTAGCGGGGGTTGGAGTCTCCTACAATGAGCAGTTCTTC. The V gene is TRBV20-1, the J gene TRBJ2-1; 10 positions agree with TRBD2. This CDR3 is built from 17 residues. CDR1 and CDR2 (germline): DFQATT, SNEGSKA (reference sequence). The V gene end was trimmed by 4 bases and the J gene end by 0 bases; junction bases not matched to a gene: 9.

This clonotype was seen once. V usage is TRBV7-8 and J usage is TRBJ1-1; 8 bases are a match to TRBD1. This CDR3 region has 16 residues. The trim removed 5 bases at V and 4 bases at J, leaving 12 bases unmatched. Germline-derived CDR1 and CDR2 are SGHVS and FQNEAQ. CDR3 protein: CASSPPGQGPVTEAFF. CDR3 coding DNA: TGTGCCAGCAGCCCCCCCGGACAGGGTCCAGTCACTGAAGCTTTCTTT.

This rearrangement joins TRBV15 to TRBJ2-1; D is perhaps TRBD1 (6 bases). Germline V gives CDR1 LNHNV, CDR2 YYDKDF (reference sequence). Trimming removed 3 bases at V and 2 bases at J, with 8 bases between. This CDR3 contains 14 residues. The CDR3 here is CATSRPGAYNEQFF. DNA for the CDR3: TGTGCCACCAGCAGGCCAGGGGCCTACAATGAGCAGTTCTTC.

The J gene is TRBJ2-2, the V gene TRBV2, with 7 bases identical to TRBD1. The CDR3 runs 13 residues. Trimming at V came to 4 bases and at J to 7 bases, leaving 3 bases not matched to a gene. Germline loops: CDR1 SNHLY, CDR2 FYNNEI. The CDR3 spells CASSGQGFGELFF. CDR3 bases: TGTGCCAGCAGTGGACAGGGTTTCGGGGAGCTGTTTTTT.

There are many counts of this clonotype. The genes are TRBV7-9 and TRBJ1-3, with TRBD1 identical over 9 bases. CDR3 length equals 18 residues. Germline-derived CDR1 and CDR2 are SEHNR and FQNEAQ (reference sequence). The V gene end was trimmed by 4 bases and the J gene end by 4 bases; junction bases not matched to a gene: 14. The CDR3 coding sequence is TGTGCCAGCAGCTCCACCCTAGGACAGGGGCGCTGGGGAAACACCATATATTTT. As protein: CASSSTLGQGRWGNTIYF.

For this clonotype: At one of its ends the junction is not consistent with the germline gene, which may arise from a read error. The chain joins TRBV7-2 to TRBJ2-7; 7 bases are shared with TRBD1. CDR1 and CDR2 (germline): SGHTA, FQGNSA. The CDR3 length is 14 residues. The CDR3 DNA reads TGCGCCAGCAGCTTAGACAGGGCGCCCTACGAGCAGTACTTC. Amino acid sequence: CASSLDRAPYEQYF.

The V and J genes are TRBV7-3 and TRBJ2-3; D is perhaps TRBD1 or TRBD2 (6 bases each). In germline, CDR1 is SGHTA, CDR2 FQGTGA. V was cut by 2 bases and J by 6 bases, with 12 bases left in between. The CDR3 sequence is 14 residues long. The CDR3: CASSLSGAGDTQYF. The CDR3 DNA sequence: TGTGCCAGCAGCTTATCGGGGGCAGGGGATACGCAGTATTTT.

This clonotype has just a few counts. J is TRBJ2-7 and V is TRBV19; the D gene is possibly TRBD1 (5 bases). Trimming pared 2 bases from V and 5 bases from J, leaving 16 bases between. This CDR3 has 15 amino acids. CDR1 and CDR2 from the germline V gene are LNHDA and SQIVND (reference sequence). The CDR3 nucleotides are TGTGCCAGTAGTATATCTGCAGGGATGAGGAACGAGCAGTACTTC. It encodes CASSISAGMRNEQYF. Full variable domain (rest looked up from reference TRBV19 and TRBJ2-7): DGGITQSPKYLFRKEGQNVTLSCEQNLNHDAMYWYRQDPGQGLRLIYYSQIVNDFQKGDIAEGYSVSREKKESFPLTVTSAQKNPTAFYLCASSISAGMRNEQYFGPGTRLTVT.

The chain uses TRBV10-2 and TRBJ1-1, with TRBD1 identical over 7 bases. Germline V gene sequence: CDR1 WSHSY, CDR2 SAAADI. CDR3 length: 10 residues. V was pared by 7 bases and J by 13 bases, with 6 bases of the junction left unmatched. The CDR3 region is CASTPRTGFF. The CDR3 DNA follows: TGCGCCAGCACCCCCCGGACAGGTTTCTTT.

This chain links TRBV10-3 with TRBJ1-6; D possibly corresponds to TRBD1 (5 bases). CDR3 length: 12 residues. Looked up from germline, CDR1 is ENHRY and CDR2 is SYGVKD. V shed 8 bases and J shed 7 bases, with 9 bases lying between them. CDR3 region: CAIAGPNSPLHF. DNA of the CDR3: TGTGCCATCGCGGGACCCAATTCACCCCTCCACTTT.

The V call is TRBV24-1, the J call TRBJ2-1, with 10 positions matching TRBD1. CDR3 size: 14 residues. V trimming: 7 bases; J trimming: 6 bases; junction bases outside the gene matches: 5. From germline, CDR1 is KGHDR and CDR2 SFDVKD. The CDR3 DNA is TGTGCCACCAGGGGGACAGGGGAGGGCAATGAGCAGTTCTTC. Protein sequence: CATRGTGEGNEQFF.

At least ten counts were recorded for this clonotype. The CDR3 sequence: CASSLPRGLSSGNTIYF. The CDR3 nucleotides are TGTGCCAGCAGCTTGCCCCGCGGGCTCAGCTCTGGAAACACCATATATTTT. This chain joins TRBV7-9 and TRBJ1-3, with D uncertain. Germline V gives CDR1 SEHNR, CDR2 FQNEAQ (reference sequence). The CDR3 is made up of 17 amino acids. The V end lost 3 bases, the J end lost 0 bases, and 15 bases lay between the germline ends.

This chain links TRBV10-3 with TRBJ2-7, with 9 bases matching TRBD1. The CDR3 is 13 residues long. Germline V gene sequence: CDR1 ENHRY, CDR2 SYGVKD. Germline trimming cut 7 bases from V and 6 bases from J; bases unmatched to any gene: 7. The CDR3 is CAITGTGYGEQYF. Written as DNA, the CDR3 is TGTGCCATCACAGGGACAGGGTACGGCGAGCAGTACTTC.

This clonotype occurred a few times. The chain uses TRBV19 and TRBJ2-3, with 9 bases lining up with TRBD2. The CDR3 contains 14 residues. Trimming took 7 bases from V and 4 from J; bases not matched to a gene: 6. Germline-derived CDR1 and CDR2 are LNHDA and SQIVND (reference sequence). CDR3 DNA: TGTGCCAGTATGAGGCGGGAGGGGTCAGATACGCAGTATTTT. It yields the protein CASMRREGSDTQYF.